This T cell receptor beta chain emerged from a study of cytomegalovirus exposure and HLA in healthy donors. The CDR3 has 15 amino acids. Looked up from germline, CDR1 is SGHRS and CDR2 is YFSETQ. Losses at the gene ends were 4 bases for V and 5 bases for J; bases not matched to a gene: 6. With 60 Vbeta and 13 Jbeta primers, the PCR was carried out. Produced via immunoSEQ multiplex PCR; TCRdb's table is partial and in-frame only. The sample contains around 150,000 clones, 88% of which appear only once. The sample consisted of PBMCs. The chain joins TRBV5-1 to TRBJ2-2; 9 nucleotides align to TRBD2. The sequence was obtained from a middle-aged woman in good health and CMV-seronegative. The CDR3 DNA reads as TGCGCCAGCAGCCAGACTAGCGGAGAAACCGGGGAGCTGTTTTTT. Translation: CASSQTSGETGELFF.